The source of this TCR beta chain is a study of blood T cell repertoires in COVID-19. The repertoire was sequenced with immunoSEQ multiplex PCR; TCRdb's copy has only in-frame clones and lacks some. The sample has 150,000 to 200,000 clones, approximately 83% seen once. This clone was found once. V shed 5 bases and J 7 bases; nucleotides not matched to a gene: 7. Germline V lookup: CDR1 SGHTA, CDR2 FQGNSA. The length of the CDR3 is 14 residues. Material: peripheral blood. This TCR came from a woman of 80 years or more with acute or convalescent COVID-19. The chain carries TRBV7-2 and TRBJ2-7; 11 bases are shared with TRBD1. The CDR3 DNA is TGTGCCAGCAGCCCCGGGACAGGGGGGTGGGAGCAGTACTTC. This codes for CASSPGTGGWEQYF.